Each of the 18 T cell receptor beta chains below was sequenced from the same sample in a study of CD8+ T cells in alopecia areata. Specified treatment: oral pan-JAK inhibitor, 5-10 mg twice daily. In each case, RNA was isolated and then reverse transcribed into cDNA as the sequencing template. Produced via immunoSEQ multiplex PCR; TCRdb's table is partial and in-frame only. The table shows some 190,000 clones, with 60% occurring only once. The sequencing used CD4+ T cells sorted from blood, collected at week 24, from a patient treated with tofacitinib. The receptors stem from a human donor with alopecia areata.

The V call is TRBV29-1, the J call TRBJ2-5; 10 bases match TRBD1. CDR3 length equals 14 residues. The J segment lost 5 bases and the V segment lost 5 bases, leaving 8 bases of the junction unmatched. CDR1 and CDR2 from the germline V gene are SQVTM and ANQGSEA. The CDR3 loop is CSVSDRGVGETQYF. CDR3 bases: TGCAGCGTTTCGGACAGGGGGGTTGGGGAGACCCAGTACTTC.

The chain joins TRBV29-1 to TRBJ1-1; D perhaps matches TRBD1 (6 bases). The germline gives CDR1 SQVTM, CDR2 ANQGSEA. V lost 7 bases and J lost 0, with 12 bases in between. This CDR3 is built from 13 residues. As DNA, the CDR3 is TGCAGCGCTAGACAGGTATTGAACACTGAAGCTTTCTTT. It codes for CSARQVLNTEAFF.

There are a few counts of this clone. At one of its ends the junction is not consistent with the germline gene, which may arise from a read error. V usage is TRBV27 and J usage is TRBJ2-3; 7 bases fit TRBD1. Germline V lookup: CDR1 MNHEY, CDR2 SMNVEV (reference sequence). There are 13 residues in the CDR3. CDR3 loop: CASSTNDRVKTNF. The CDR3 bases are TGTGCCAGCAGTACCAACGACAGGGTCAAGACGAATTTT.

This clone was detected once. V gene TRBV2 combines with J gene TRBJ1-6; 7 positions match TRBD1. Germline V gene lookup returns CDR1 SNHLY and CDR2 FYNNEI. This CDR3 has 15 amino acids. With 5 bases clipped from V and 6 bases from J, the junction kept 7 bases outside the gene matches. CDR3 amino acids: CASSLDRAGNSPLHF. The DNA for the CDR3 is TGTGCCAGCAGTCTAGACAGGGCTGGTAATTCACCCCTCCACTTT. The full variable domain, in which reference TRBV2 and TRBJ1-6 provide the parts outside the CDR3, is EPEVTQTPSHQVTQMGQEVILRCVPISNHLYFYWYRQILGQKVEFLVSFYNNEISEKSEIFDDQFSVERPDGSNFTLKIRSTKLEDSAMYFCASSLDRAGNSPLHFGNGTRLTVT.

The chain carries TRBV5-1 and TRBJ1-5, with no clear D. V lost 0 bases and J 6 bases, leaving 10 bases between the germline ends. CDR1 SGHRS and CDR2 YFSETQ come from the germline V gene. This CDR3 is built from 14 residues. The CDR3 DNA is TGCGCCAGCAGCTTGGGACAAGCCGGTCAGCCCCAGCATTTT. Amino acids: CASSLGQAGQPQHF.

V and J are TRBV19 and TRBJ1-5; D is ambiguous. Germline CDR1 is LNHDA and CDR2 is SQIVND (reference sequence). The length of the CDR3 is 14 residues. V was cut by 6 bases and J by 7 bases, with 16 bases left in between. CDR3 sequence reads: CASRTWGLGQPQHF. The CDR3, as DNA: TGTGCCAGTAGGACCTGGGGTCTTGGGCAGCCCCAGCATTTT.

The rearrangement uses TRBV29-1 and TRBJ1-5; 7 bases agree with TRBD1. Per germline, CDR1 SQVTM and CDR2 ANQGSEA. V gave up 1 base and J gave up 2 bases; unmatched junction bases: 14. The CDR3 is made up of 18 amino acids. The CDR3 nucleotides read TGCAGCGTTGAAGGGTTCGAGGGAGGGGGCCAGGGCAATCAGCCCCAGCATTTT. It codes for CSVEGFEGGGQGNQPQHF.

The gene calls are TRBV2 and TRBJ2-7, with TRBD1 matching over 7 bases. The CDR3 is 14 residues long. Germline V CDR1 and CDR2: SNHLY, FYNNEI. The junction had 5 bases not matched to a gene; V was cut back by 3 bases and J by 3 bases. For the CDR3, the DNA is TGTGCCAGCAGTGACCGGACAGGTAACTACGAGCAGTACTTC. This codes for CASSDRTGNYEQYF. The variable domain in full, with the rest retrieved from reference TRBV2 and TRBJ2-7, is EPEVTQTPSHQVTQMGQEVILRCVPISNHLYFYWYRQILGQKVEFLVSFYNNEISEKSEIFDDQFSVERPDGSNFTLKIRSTKLEDSAMYFCASSDRTGNYEQYFGPGTRLTVT.

This chain links TRBV7-8 with TRBJ1-5; D is ambiguous. Germline V gives CDR1 SGHVS, CDR2 FQNEAQ. Trimming left V 5 bases short and J 2 bases short, with 10 bases between. This CDR3 has 14 amino acids. The CDR3 bases are TGTGCCAGCAGCCCGCTCCAGGGCAATCAGCCCCAGCATTTT. Translation: CASSPLQGNQPQHF.

The V call is TRBV2, the J call TRBJ2-5, with D maybe TRBD2 (5 bases). Germline values: CDR1 SNHLY, CDR2 FYNNEI. V lost 5 bases and J lost 5, with 12 bases in between. This CDR3 spans 13 amino acids. As DNA, the CDR3 is TGTGCCAGCAGTCAGGACCGAGGGGAGACCCAGTACTTC. Translating gives CASSQDRGETQYF.

The table lists this clone with a count of one. V usage is TRBV30 and J usage is TRBJ1-1; maybe TRBD1 (5 bases). The CDR3 contains 12 residues. Trimming took 3 bases from V and 4 from J, leaving 9 bases between them. Germline V CDR1 and CDR2: GTSNPN, SVGIG (reference sequence). The CDR3 coding sequence is TGTGCCTGGAGAAGCGGGGGCACTGAAGCTTTCTTT. Amino acids: CAWRSGGTEAFF.

The V and J genes are TRBV30 and TRBJ2-7; 10 bases match TRBD2. Germline CDR1 and CDR2: GTSNPN and SVGIG (reference sequence). CDR3 length: 14 amino acids. V was clipped by 5 bases and J by 1 base; unmatched bases: 5. The CDR3 nucleotides read TGTGCCTGGGGAACTAGCGGGGCGTCCTACGAGCAGTACTTC. Its translation: CAWGTSGASYEQYF.

The genes are TRBV6-6 and TRBJ1-5, with unresolved D. Per the germline V gene, CDR1 is MNHNY and CDR2 is SVGAGI (reference sequence). Trimming removed 7 bases at V and 0 bases at J, with 4 bases between. The CDR3 sequence is 12 residues long. In DNA, the CDR3 is TGTGCCAGCAAGGATAGCAATCAGCCCCAGCATTTT. It yields the protein CASKDSNQPQHF.

The V gene is TRBV5-1, the J gene TRBJ1-4; unclear D gene. There are 14 residues in the CDR3. The ends were cut back, 7 bases at V and 8 bases at J, with 18 bases in the middle. Germline lookup yields CDR1 SGHRS and CDR2 YFSETQ. CDR3 loop: CASAPGFREEKLFF. CDR3 DNA: TGCGCCAGCGCTCCGGGGTTTCGAGAAGAAAAACTGTTTTTT.

A single count supports this clone. The chain couples TRBV30 to TRBJ1-2; 9 bases align to TRBD1. V lost 5 bases and J lost 6; bases outside the gene matches: 10. The germline gives CDR1 GTSNPN, CDR2 SVGIG (reference sequence). The CDR3 runs 14 residues. The CDR3 sequence: CAWEKPGQGNGYTF. The DNA of the CDR3 is TGTGCCTGGGAAAAACCGGGACAGGGTAATGGCTACACCTTC.

This clone has a handful of counts. J is TRBJ2-1 and V is TRBV14, with 8 bases matching TRBD2. This CDR3 has 15 amino acids. Germline-derived CDR1 and CDR2 are SGHDN and FVKESK. The J segment lost 5 bases and the V segment lost 6 bases, leaving 9 bases of the junction unmatched. CDR3 coding DNA: TGTGCCAGCAGGCCACTAGCGGCGTCCGACAATGAGCAGTTCTTC. Residues: CASRPLAASDNEQFF.

A few counts support this clone. The chain has TRBV5-6 and TRBJ1-6; possible D gene TRBD1, 6 bases. The CDR3 length is 14 residues. Germline lookup yields CDR1 SGHDT and CDR2 YYEEEE. The V and J ends lost 1 base and 9 bases respectively, with 11 bases between them. In nucleotides, the CDR3 is TGTGCCAGCAGCTTGAAGGGGGAGGTTTCACCCCTCCACTTT. The encoded protein is CASSLKGEVSPLHF.

The chain has TRBV10-3 and TRBJ2-5, with D hard to call. This CDR3 is 14 amino acids long. Germline V gene sequence: CDR1 ENHRY, CDR2 SYGVKD. V lost 3 bases and J 5 bases, leaving 13 bases between the germline ends. The CDR3 DNA reads TGTGCCATCAGTGAACCAGGAGTAGGGGAGACCCAGTACTTC. This sequence encodes CAISEPGVGETQYF.